Listed below are T cell receptor beta chains from one sample, sequenced in a study of technical replicates of blood from a handful of donors. Assay used: immunoSEQ multiplex PCR; TCRdb lists only in-frame clones, some missing. The table has roughly 11,000 clones, 80% to 95% seen once; the top ten hold approximately 8.5%. Sequencing was done on a sample of PBMCs. All receptors come from a human donor in good health. CDR3s include the opening cysteine and the closing phenylalanine or tryptophan. D genes are given only for firm matches. The listing skips clone size in some rows; elsewhere it reads once, few, many or a size class.

TRBD1	TRBV5-1	-	TRBJ2-1	CASGSPGQGATGTSSSTREQFF	TGCGCCAGCGGAAGCCCAGGACAGGGGGCCACCGGGACTAGCAGTAGTACGAGGGAGCAGTTCTTC
TRBD2	TRBV11-2	-	TRBJ2-2	CASSTTGLAGVRTGELFF	TGTGCCAGCAGCACTACTGGACTAGCGGGAGTTCGCACCGGGGAGCTGTTTTTT
-	TRBV4-2	-	TRBJ2-1	CASSQRDSSAYNEQFF	TGTGCCAGCAGCCAAAGGGACTCGAGCGCCTACAATGAGCAGTTCTTC
TRBD1	TRBV7-9	-	TRBJ2-2	CASSATGDLTGELFF	TGTGCCAGCAGCGCTACAGGGGACCTGACCGGGGAGCTGTTTTTT
-	TRBV6-1	-	TRBJ1-3	CASSEIGRGRNTIYF	TGTGCCAGCAGTGAAATCGGCCGGGGTAGAAACACCATATATTTT
-	TRBV5-1	-	TRBJ2-5	CASSLATGQEETQYF	TGCGCCAGCAGCTTGGCAACAGGGCAAGAAGAGACCCAGTACTTC
TRBD2	TRBV4-1	-	TRBJ2-7	CASSQLDLGLAAPEQYF	TGCGCCAGCAGCCAACTAGATTTAGGACTAGCGGCCCCCGAGCAGTACTTC
-	TRBV9	-	TRBJ2-7	CASSVVSSGFDEQYF	TGTGCCAGCAGCGTAGTTTCTAGTGGGTTCGACGAGCAGTACTTC
TRBD2	TRBV11-2	-	TRBJ2-7	CASSFERLAASGEQYF	TGTGCCAGCAGCTTTGAGAGACTAGCGGCCTCGGGCGAGCAGTACTTC
TRBD1	TRBV19	-	TRBJ1-1	CASSSWGQTFEAFF	TGTGCCAGTAGTTCCTGGGGACAGACTTTTGAAGCTTTCTTT
-	TRBV19	-	TRBJ2-7	CASSLRDSSTYEQYF	TGTGCCAGTAGCCTCCGGGACTCTTCTACCTACGAGCAGTACTTC
-	TRBV5-1	-	TRBJ1-2	CASSSRSGGYTF	TGCGCCAGCAGCTCCCGTTCGGGGGGCTACACCTTC
TRBD1	TRBV6-5	-	TRBJ2-7	CASSGTGTYEQYF	TGTGCCAGCAGTGGGACAGGGACCTACGAGCAGTACTTC
TRBD2	TRBV27	once	TRBJ2-3	CASSSVGLADRTDTQYF	TGTGCCAGCAGTTCCGTTGGACTAGCGGACCGCACAGATACGCAGTATTTT
-	TRBV6-1	-	TRBJ1-1	CASSELRGTEAFF	TGTGCCAGCAGTGAACTCAGGGGCACTGAAGCTTTCTTT
TRBD1	TRBV10-3	few	TRBJ1-5	CAISPSRGQGWDQPQHF	TGTGCCATCAGTCCTTCCCGAGGACAGGGATGGGATCAGCCCCAGCATTTT
TRBD2	TRBV7-6	once	TRBJ2-3	CASSPGLAGGPLLAQDTQYF	TGTGCCAGCAGCCCGGGACTAGCGGGAGGTCCACTACTAGCACAGGATACGCAGTATTTT
TRBD2	TRBV28	-	TRBJ2-2	CASSRTSGSLAGELFF	TGTGCCAGCAGCCGGACTAGCGGGAGCCTCGCCGGGGAGCTGTTTTTT
TRBD1	TRBV2	-	TRBJ1-5	CASRKDRGRAGQPQHF	TGTGCCAGCAGAAAGGACAGGGGCCGGGCGGGGCAGCCCCAGCATTTT
TRBD2	TRBV6-4	-	TRBJ2-7	CASSESSGSHEQYF	TGTGCCAGCAGTGAGAGTAGCGGGAGCCACGAGCAGTACTTC
-	TRBV29-1	-	TRBJ1-2	CSVEWSGVEGYTF	TGCAGCGTTGAGTGGTCAGGGGTGGAAGGCTACACCTTC
-	TRBV6-5	-	TRBJ2-3	CASSYSQSLYTDTQYF	TGTGCCAGCAGTTACTCACAGAGCCTATACACAGATACGCAGTATTTT
-	TRBV29-1	-	TRBJ2-5	CSGSSAEETQYF	TGCAGCGGATCTAGCGCCGAAGAGACCCAGTACTTC
TRBD1	TRBV7-2	-	TRBJ2-2	CASSLGGTAPNTGELFF	TGTGCCAGCAGCTTAGGAGGGACAGCACCGAACACCGGGGAGCTGTTTTTT
-	TRBV6-5	-	TRBJ2-5	CASSLALHQETQYF	TGTGCCAGCAGTTTAGCTCTTCACCAAGAGACCCAGTACTTC
-	TRBV18	-	TRBJ1-1	CASSPGLDSAEAFF	TGTGCCAGCTCACCGGGACTGGATTCCGCTGAAGCTTTCTTT
TRBD1	TRBV25-1	-	TRBJ2-1	CASSAPGQRGEQFF	TGTGCCAGCAGTGCCCCGGGACAGAGGGGTGAGCAGTTCTTC
TRBD1	TRBV10-1	few	TRBJ1-1	CASSSDRGPNTEAFF	TGCGCCAGCAGTTCTGACAGGGGGCCGAACACTGAAGCTTTCTTT
-	TRBV2	-	TRBJ2-7	CASSPVLLSYEQYF	TGTGCCAGCAGTCCCGTCTTACTCTCCTACGAGCAGTACTTC
TRBD1	TRBV10-3	once	TRBJ1-1	CAIRGTANTEAFF	TGTGCCATCAGGGGGACAGCGAACACTGAAGCTTTCTTT
TRBD2	TRBV4-2	-	TRBJ2-1	CASSQELAEPYNEQFF	TGTGCCAGCAGCCAAGAGCTAGCGGAACCCTACAATGAGCAGTTCTTC
TRBD1	TRBV10-3	-	TRBJ2-7	CAINQGTASYEQYF	TGTGCCATCAACCAGGGGACAGCTTCCTACGAGCAGTACTTC
TRBD2	TRBV29-1	-	TRBJ2-5	CSARLAGKETQYF	TGCAGCGCCCGACTAGCGGGTAAAGAGACCCAGTACTTC
-	TRBV10-1	-	TRBJ2-7	CASSESTDEQYF	TGCGCCAGCAGTGAGTCAACAGACGAGCAGTACTTC
TRBD1	TRBV10-2	-	TRBJ1-3	CASSEGTGYDSGNTIYF	TGCGCCAGCAGTGAGGGGACAGGGTACGACTCTGGAAACACCATATATTTT
TRBD1	TRBV5-1	-	TRBJ2-5	CASSLTPLDRGETQYF	TGCGCCAGCAGCTTGACCCCTTTAGACAGGGGAGAGACCCAGTACTTC
TRBD2	TRBV5-1	-	TRBJ2-1	CASSLTSGTRSYNEQFF	TGCGCCAGCAGCTTAACTAGCGGGACCCGATCCTACAATGAGCAGTTCTTC
-	TRBV11-2	-	TRBJ2-7	CASSPTDYEQYF	TGTGCCAGCAGCCCCACAGACTACGAGCAGTACTTC
-	TRBV4-2	once	TRBJ1-2	CASSQAGEANYGYTF	TGTGCCAGCAGCCAAGCAGGGGAAGCTAACTATGGCTACACCTTC
-	TRBV19	-	TRBJ1-1	CASSKSSGNTEAFF	TGTGCCAGTAGTAAGTCGTCGGGGAACACTGAAGCTTTCTTT
TRBD2	TRBV19	-	TRBJ2-2	CASSTSAGGSGELFF	TGTGCCAGTAGTACCTCTGCGGGGGGGTCCGGGGAGCTGTTTTTT
-	TRBV27	-	TRBJ1-1	CASSLSSDREAFF	TGTGCCAGCAGTTTATCAAGTGACAGAGAAGCTTTCTTT
-	TRBV2	-	TRBJ2-3	CASSKETDTDTQYF	TGTGCCAGCAGTAAAGAGACAGACACAGATACGCAGTATTTT
-	TRBV7-9	-	TRBJ1-1	CASSLVLGASGTEAFF	TGTGCCAGCAGCTTAGTGCTGGGGGCTAGCGGCACTGAAGCTTTCTTT
TRBD1	TRBV6-1	-	TRBJ1-2	CASSDAWTGTSYGYTF	TGTGCCAGCAGTGATGCCTGGACAGGAACTAGCTATGGCTACACCTTC
-	TRBV5-4	-	TRBJ2-1	CASSLGRGNFYNEQFF	TGTGCCAGCAGCTTGGGACGCGGGAATTTCTACAATGAGCAGTTCTTC
-	TRBV6-5	-	TRBJ2-1	CASSYSGGEQFF	TGTGCCAGCAGTTACTCCGGGGGTGAGCAGTTCTTC
TRBD1	TRBV7-6	-	TRBJ2-2	CASSHGTANTGELFF	TGTGCCAGCAGTCACGGGACAGCCAACACCGGGGAGCTGTTTTTT
-	TRBV27	-	TRBJ1-5	CASSSGWQPQHF	TGTGCCAGCAGTTCCGGTTGGCAGCCCCAGCATTTT
-	TRBV15	once	TRBJ2-3	CATSRAPQGLGDTQYF	TGTGCCACCAGCAGAGCACCCCAGGGGCTGGGAGATACGCAGTATTTT
TRBD2	TRBV10-1	-	TRBJ2-2	CASRTREGGTGELFF	TGCGCCAGCAGAACCCGGGAGGGAGGGACCGGGGAGCTGTTTTTT
TRBD2	TRBV5-6	once	TRBJ2-1	CASSWTSGFLSSYNEQFF	TGTGCCAGCAGCTGGACTAGCGGGTTTTTGAGCTCCTACAATGAGCAGTTCTTC
TRBD1	TRBV19	-	TRBJ2-7	CASSSGTGGGYEQYF	TGTGCCAGTAGTTCTGGGACAGGGGGCGGGTACGAGCAGTACTTC
TRBD2	TRBV5-1	-	TRBJ2-7	CASSPGLAASYEQYF	TGCGCCAGCAGCCCGGGACTAGCGGCCTCCTACGAGCAGTACTTC
-	TRBV28	-	TRBJ1-1	CASSSTGLNTEAFF	TGTGCCAGCAGTTCGACAGGATTGAACACTGAAGCTTTCTTT
TRBD2	TRBV28	-	TRBJ2-1	CASSSSGGTYNEQFF	TGTGCCAGCAGTTCGAGCGGGGGAACCTACAATGAGCAGTTCTTC
-	TRBV5-6	-	TRBJ2-2	CASTSWGRGLGELFF	TGTGCCAGCACCTCGTGGGGGCGCGGACTCGGGGAGCTGTTTTTT